This TCR beta chain comes out of a study of CD8 T cells in Susac syndrome. RNA, at roughly 0.5 to 1 ug, was reverse transcribed with random hexamers. With immunoSEQ multiplex PCR, TCR beta CDR3 was amplified across 54 Vbeta and 13 Jbeta. A single record per CDR3 protein comes from TCRdb applying MiXCR to the immunoSEQ multiplex PCR reads. The sample includes approximately 200,000 distinct CDR3 sequences, around 95% of them seen just once. V lost 0 bases and J lost 8; bases outside the gene matches: 6. The CDR3 runs to 16 residues. The germline V gene has CDR1 LGHNA and CDR2 YNFKEQ. TCR beta sequencing was performed on blood CD8+ and CD4+ T cells. Through negative isolation, CD4+ and CD8+ T cells were obtained, while TEMRA cells were enriched using FACS.

Specimen: CD4+ T cells from PBMCs. The receptor comes from a human donor with multiple sclerosis. The V gene is TRBV4-2, the J gene TRBJ2-2, with 10 bases identical to TRBD1. CDR3 sequence reads: CASSQETRDRGGELFF. The CDR3 DNA follows: TGTGCCAGCAGCCAAGAAACCCGGGACAGGGGTGGGGAGCTGTTTTTT.